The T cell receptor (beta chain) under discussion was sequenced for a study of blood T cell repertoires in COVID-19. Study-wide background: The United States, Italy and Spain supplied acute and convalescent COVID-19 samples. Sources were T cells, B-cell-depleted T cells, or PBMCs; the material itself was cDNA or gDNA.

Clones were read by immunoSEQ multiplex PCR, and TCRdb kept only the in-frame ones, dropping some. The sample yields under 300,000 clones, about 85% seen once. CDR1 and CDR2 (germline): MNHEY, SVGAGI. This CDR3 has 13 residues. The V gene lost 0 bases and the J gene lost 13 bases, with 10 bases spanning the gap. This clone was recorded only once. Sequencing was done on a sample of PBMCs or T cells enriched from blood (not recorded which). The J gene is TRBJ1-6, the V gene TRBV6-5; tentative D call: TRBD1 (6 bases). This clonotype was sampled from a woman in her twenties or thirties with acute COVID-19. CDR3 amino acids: CASSYSDRFPLHF. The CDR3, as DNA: TGTGCCAGCAGTTACTCAGACAGGTTCCCCCTCCACTTT.